This TCR beta chain was found in a study of beta chain features in type 1 diabetes. Whole-study context: There were some 110 million sorted cells examined across all samples.

This clone has more than one count but fewer than ten. No antigen is known for it. Study-level findings and limits: In patients and controls equally, PCR might favor templates that are shorter. The naive, central memory and Treg TCRB repertoires of patients appeared to be more similar to one another than those of healthy donors. Type 1 diabetes patients showed a moderate but significant shortening of TCRB CDR3s in all four CD4+ subsets.

TCRB transcripts that were expressed got sequenced, as all of the isolated RNA had been reverse transcribed. Mean read depth for naive, central memory and regulatory T cell samples was 3.5 million to 4.5 million reads. Repertoires were generated with immunoSEQ multiplex PCR, while TCRdb's copy carries only in-frame clones and drops some. The table records roughly 730,000 clones, over 10% of them present only once. This CDR3 has 15 amino acids. Germline V gives CDR1 SGHVS, CDR2 FNYEAQ. With 1 base removed from V and 5 bases from J, the gap between germline ends came to 11 bases. Sequenced: naive CD4+ T cells from blood. This clonotype was obtained from a young man with type 1 diabetes. The chain has TRBV7-6 and TRBJ2-2; D is perhaps TRBD1 (6 bases). CDR3 nucleotide sequence: TGTGCCAGCAGCTTAGGAACAGGGTCGACCGGGGAGCTGTTTTTT. It translates to CASSLGTGSTGELFF.